This T cell receptor (beta chain) was captured by sequencing in a study of T cell changes during pregnancy in multiple sclerosis. CDR1 and CDR2 from the germline V gene are SGHNT and YYREEE (reference sequence). Trimming took off 4 bases at V and 0 bases at J, with 13 bases between the two ends. The CDR3 loop spans 15 amino acids. Sequencing was performed with immunoSEQ multiplex PCR; in TCRdb, only in-frame clones are kept and a portion is missing. Of 38,000 or so clones listed, 90% were seen once; the top ten hold approximately 0.44%. This TCR derives from a female donor with multiple sclerosis, enrolled in a pregnancy study. The sample was CD4+ T cells from peripheral blood mononuclear cells, taken in the third trimester of pregnancy. The chain links TRBV5-4 to TRBJ1-1; D is perhaps TRBD1 (6 bases). The DNA of the CDR3 is TGTGCCAGCAGCGAACGGACAGCCCTGAACACTGAAGCTTTCTTT. It yields the protein CASSERTALNTEAFF.